This T cell receptor (beta chain) was found in a study of human T cells and chemical hapten exposure. Study as a whole: Small volume differences among pooled libraries mainly caused per-sample TCR yield variation.

The study extracted total RNA from unfractionated whole blood. The study, taken as a whole, reports: TCRs whose frequency exceeded 1 in 1000 remained the same following DPC sensitization.

Per the original data handling: A per-sample median of about 100,000 TCRs was observed, with counts ranging from about 20,000 to 750,000. MiXCR, applied by TCRdb to the 5' RACE reads, yields one record per CDR3 protein. Clone size and V and J calls follow TCRdb, not the original study. This table has around 80,000 distinct CDR3 sequences, more than 15% appearing once. For this clonotype: Its antigen is not identified.

The TCR originated in a female donor in good health.

CDR3 amino acids: CASSHSSASTYEQYF. The CDR3, as DNA: TGCGCCAGCAGCCATAGCTCAGCGTCAACCTACGAGCAGTACTTC. The V gene is TRBV4-1, the J gene TRBJ2-7; D not resolved. Trimming left V 3 bases short and J 2 bases short, with 14 bases between. The CDR3 contains 15 residues. The germline CDR1 and CDR2 sequences are MGHRA and YSYEKL.